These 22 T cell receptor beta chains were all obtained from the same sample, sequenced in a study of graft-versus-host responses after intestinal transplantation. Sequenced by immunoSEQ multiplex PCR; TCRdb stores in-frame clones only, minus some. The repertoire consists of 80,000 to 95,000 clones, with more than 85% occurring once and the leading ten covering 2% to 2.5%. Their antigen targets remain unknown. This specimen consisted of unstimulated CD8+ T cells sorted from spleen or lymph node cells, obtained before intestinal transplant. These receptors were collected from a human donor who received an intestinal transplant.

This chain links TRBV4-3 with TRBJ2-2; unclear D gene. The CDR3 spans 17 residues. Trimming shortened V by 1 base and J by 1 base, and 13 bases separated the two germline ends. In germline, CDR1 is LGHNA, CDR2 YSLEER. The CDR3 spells CASSQGITVGNTGELFF. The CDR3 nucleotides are TGCGCCAGCAGCCAAGGGATTACAGTCGGGAACACCGGGGAGCTGTTTTTT.

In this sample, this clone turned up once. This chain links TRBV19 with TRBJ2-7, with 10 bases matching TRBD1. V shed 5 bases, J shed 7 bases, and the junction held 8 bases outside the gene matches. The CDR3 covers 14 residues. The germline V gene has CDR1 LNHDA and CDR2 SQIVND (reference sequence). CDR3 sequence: CASSPGTGAWEQYF. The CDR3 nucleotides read TGTGCCAGTAGTCCCGGGACAGGGGCGTGGGAGCAGTACTTC.

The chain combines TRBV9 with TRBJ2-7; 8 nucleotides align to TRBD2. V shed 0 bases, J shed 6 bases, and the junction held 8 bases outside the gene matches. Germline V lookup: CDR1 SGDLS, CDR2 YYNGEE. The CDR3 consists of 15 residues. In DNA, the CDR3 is TGTGCCAGCAGCGTAGGGGATAGCGGGGCAGGCGAGCAGTACTTC. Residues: CASSVGDSGAGEQYF.

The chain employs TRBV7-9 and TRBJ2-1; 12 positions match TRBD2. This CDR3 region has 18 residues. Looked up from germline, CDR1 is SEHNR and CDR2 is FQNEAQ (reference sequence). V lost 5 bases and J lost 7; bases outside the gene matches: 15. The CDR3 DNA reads TGTGCCAGCAGCCCTATCACGGCGCTAGCGGGGGGGCAGAATGAGCAGTTCTTC. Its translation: CASSPITALAGGQNEQFF.

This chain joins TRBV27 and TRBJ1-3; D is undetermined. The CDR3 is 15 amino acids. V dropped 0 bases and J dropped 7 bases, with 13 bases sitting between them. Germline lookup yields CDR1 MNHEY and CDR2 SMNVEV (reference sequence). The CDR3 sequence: CASSLSLGRGNTIYF. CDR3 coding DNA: TGTGCCAGCAGTTTATCGTTGGGCAGAGGGAACACCATATATTTT.

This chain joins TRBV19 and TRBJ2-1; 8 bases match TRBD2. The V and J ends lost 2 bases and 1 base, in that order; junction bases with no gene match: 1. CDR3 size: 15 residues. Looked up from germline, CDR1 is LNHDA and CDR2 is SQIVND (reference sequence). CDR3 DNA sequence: TGTGCCAGTAGTATACGGGGGGGATCCTACAATGAGCAGTTCTTC. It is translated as CASSIRGGSYNEQFF.

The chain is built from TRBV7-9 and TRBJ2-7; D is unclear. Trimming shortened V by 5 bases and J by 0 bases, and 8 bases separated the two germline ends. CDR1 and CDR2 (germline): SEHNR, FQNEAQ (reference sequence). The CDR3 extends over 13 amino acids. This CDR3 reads CASSPRSSYEQYF. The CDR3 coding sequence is TGTGCCAGCAGCCCCCGCAGCTCCTACGAGCAGTACTTC.

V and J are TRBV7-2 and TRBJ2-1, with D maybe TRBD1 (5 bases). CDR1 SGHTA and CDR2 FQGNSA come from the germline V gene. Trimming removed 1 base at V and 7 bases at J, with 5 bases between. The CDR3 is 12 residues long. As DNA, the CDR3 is TGTGCCAGCAGCTTAGAGGGGAATGAGCAGTTCTTC. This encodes CASSLEGNEQFF.

CDR3 sequence (DNA): TGTGCCAGCAGCTACCTGACGGCGGCGGGATATGGCTACACCTTC. Residues: CASSYLTAAGYGYTF. V gene TRBV7-8 combines with J gene TRBJ1-2, with D hard to call. Looked up from germline, CDR1 is SGHVS and CDR2 is FQNEAQ. Trimming took 4 bases from V and 5 from J, leaving 17 bases between them. The CDR3 is made up of 15 amino acids. Complete variable domain (other parts from reference TRBV7-8 and TRBJ1-2): GAGVSQSPRYKVAKRGQDVALRCDPISGHVSLFWYQQALGQGPEFLTYFQNEAQLDKSGLPSDRFFAERPEGSVSTLKIQRTQQEDSAVYLCASSYLTAAGYGYTFGSGTRLTVV.

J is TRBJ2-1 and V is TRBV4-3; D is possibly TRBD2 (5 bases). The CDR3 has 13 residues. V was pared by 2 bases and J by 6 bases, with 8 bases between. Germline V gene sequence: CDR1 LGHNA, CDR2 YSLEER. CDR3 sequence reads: CASSQSSGNEQFF. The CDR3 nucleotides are TGCGCCAGCAGCCAATCGAGCGGCAATGAGCAGTTCTTC.

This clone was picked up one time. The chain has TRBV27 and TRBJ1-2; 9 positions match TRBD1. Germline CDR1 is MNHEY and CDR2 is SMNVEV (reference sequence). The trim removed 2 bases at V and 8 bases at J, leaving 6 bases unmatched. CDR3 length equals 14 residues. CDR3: CASSLKGTGQGYTF. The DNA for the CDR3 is TGTGCCAGCAGTTTAAAAGGGACAGGGCAGGGCTACACCTTC.

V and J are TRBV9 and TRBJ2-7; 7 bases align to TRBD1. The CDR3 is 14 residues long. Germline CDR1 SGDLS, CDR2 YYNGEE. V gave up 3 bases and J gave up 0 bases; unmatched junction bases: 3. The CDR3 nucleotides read TGTGCCAGCAGCGAGGGGGCGAGCTCCTACGAGCAGTACTTC. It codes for CASSEGASSYEQYF.

CDR3 DNA: TGTGCCAGCTCACCCGCCCTGGACTGGAGATACAATGAGCAGTTCTTC. Its protein is CASSPALDWRYNEQFF. This rearrangement joins TRBV18 to TRBJ2-1; tentatively, D is TRBD2 (5 bases). Germline lookup yields CDR1 KGHSH and CDR2 LQKENI. Deletions cut 3 bases from V and 4 bases from J, with 16 bases between. The CDR3 extends over 16 amino acids.

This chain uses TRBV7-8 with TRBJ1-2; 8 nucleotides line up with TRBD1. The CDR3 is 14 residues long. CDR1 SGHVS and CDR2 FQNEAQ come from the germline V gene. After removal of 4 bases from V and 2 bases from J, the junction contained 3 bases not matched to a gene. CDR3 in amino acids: CASSSDRANYGYTF. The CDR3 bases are TGTGCCAGCAGCTCGGACAGGGCGAACTATGGCTACACCTTC.

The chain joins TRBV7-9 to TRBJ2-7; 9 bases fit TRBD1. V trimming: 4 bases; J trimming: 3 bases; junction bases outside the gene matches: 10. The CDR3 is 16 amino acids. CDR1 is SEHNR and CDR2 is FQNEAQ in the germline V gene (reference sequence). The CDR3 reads CASSSFTGGEGYEQYF. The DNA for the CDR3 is TGTGCCAGCAGCTCGTTTACAGGGGGCGAGGGCTACGAGCAGTACTTC.

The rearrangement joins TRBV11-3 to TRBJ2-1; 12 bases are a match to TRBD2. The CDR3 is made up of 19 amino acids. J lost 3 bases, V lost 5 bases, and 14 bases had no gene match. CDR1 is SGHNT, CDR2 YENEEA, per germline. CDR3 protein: CASSPLVLAGGNNYNEQFF. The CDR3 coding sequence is TGTGCCAGCAGCCCTTTAGTACTAGCGGGGGGTAATAACTACAATGAGCAGTTCTTC.

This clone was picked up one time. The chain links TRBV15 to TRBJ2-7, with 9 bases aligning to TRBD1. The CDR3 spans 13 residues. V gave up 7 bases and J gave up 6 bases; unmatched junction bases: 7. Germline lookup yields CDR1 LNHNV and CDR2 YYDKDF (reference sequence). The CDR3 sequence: CATMDRGSAEQYF. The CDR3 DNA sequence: TGTGCCACCATGGACAGGGGTTCGGCCGAGCAGTACTTC. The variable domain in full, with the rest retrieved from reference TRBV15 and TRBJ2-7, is DAMVIQNPRYQVTQFGKPVTLSCSQTLNHNVMYWYQQKSSQAPKLLFHYYDKDFNNEADTPDNFQSRRPNTSFCFLDIRSPGLGDTAMYLCATMDRGSAEQYFGPGTRLTVT.

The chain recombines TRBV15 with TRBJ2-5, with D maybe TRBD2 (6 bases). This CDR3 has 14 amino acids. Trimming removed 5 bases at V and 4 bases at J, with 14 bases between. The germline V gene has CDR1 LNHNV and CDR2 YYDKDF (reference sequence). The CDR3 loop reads CATSGLGLIETQYF. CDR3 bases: TGTGCCACCAGCGGACTGGGACTCATAGAGACCCAGTACTTC.

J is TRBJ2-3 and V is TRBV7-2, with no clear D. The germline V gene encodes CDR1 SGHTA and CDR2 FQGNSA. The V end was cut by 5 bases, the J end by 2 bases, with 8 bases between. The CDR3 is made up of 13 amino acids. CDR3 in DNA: TGTGCCAGCAGCCCCTTCCCCACAGATACGCAGTATTTT. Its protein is CASSPFPTDTQYF.

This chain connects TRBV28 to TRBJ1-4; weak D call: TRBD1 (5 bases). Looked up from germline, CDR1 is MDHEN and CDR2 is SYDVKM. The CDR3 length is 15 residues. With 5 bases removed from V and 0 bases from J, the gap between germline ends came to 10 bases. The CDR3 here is CASSPMTATNEKLFF. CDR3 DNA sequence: TGTGCCAGCAGTCCTATGACAGCAACTAATGAAAAACTGTTTTTT.

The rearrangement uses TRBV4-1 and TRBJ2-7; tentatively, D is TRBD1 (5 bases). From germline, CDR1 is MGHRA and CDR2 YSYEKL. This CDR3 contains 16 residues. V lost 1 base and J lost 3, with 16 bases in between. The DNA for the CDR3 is TGCGCCAGCAGCCAAGGGGGCTCGGCTGGGGACTACGAGCAGTACTTC. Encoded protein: CASSQGGSAGDYEQYF.

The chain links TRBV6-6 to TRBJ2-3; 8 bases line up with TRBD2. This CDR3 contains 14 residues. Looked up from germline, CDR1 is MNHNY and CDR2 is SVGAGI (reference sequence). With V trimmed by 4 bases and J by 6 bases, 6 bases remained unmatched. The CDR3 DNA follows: TGTGCCAGCAGTTGGGCGGGGGGATCGGATACGCAGTATTTT. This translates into CASSWAGGSDTQYF.